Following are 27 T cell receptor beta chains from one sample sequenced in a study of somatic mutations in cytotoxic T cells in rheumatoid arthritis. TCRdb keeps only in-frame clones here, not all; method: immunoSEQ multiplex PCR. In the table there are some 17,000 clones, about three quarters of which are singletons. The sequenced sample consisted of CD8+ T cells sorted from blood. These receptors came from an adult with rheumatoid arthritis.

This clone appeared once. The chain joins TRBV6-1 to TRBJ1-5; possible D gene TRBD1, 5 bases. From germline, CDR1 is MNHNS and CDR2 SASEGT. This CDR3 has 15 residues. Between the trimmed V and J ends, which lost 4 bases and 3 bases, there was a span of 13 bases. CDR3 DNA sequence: TGTGCCAGCAGTGGAGAACAGGATATCAATCAGCCCCAGCATTTT. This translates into CASSGEQDINQPQHF.

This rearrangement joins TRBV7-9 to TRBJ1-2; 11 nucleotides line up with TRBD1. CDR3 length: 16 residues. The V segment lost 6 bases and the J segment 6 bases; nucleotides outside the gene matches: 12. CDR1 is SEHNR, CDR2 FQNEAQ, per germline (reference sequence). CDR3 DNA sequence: TGTGCCAGCAGTTTTCCGGGACAGGGGGAATTGAATGGCTACACCTTC. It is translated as CASSFPGQGELNGYTF.

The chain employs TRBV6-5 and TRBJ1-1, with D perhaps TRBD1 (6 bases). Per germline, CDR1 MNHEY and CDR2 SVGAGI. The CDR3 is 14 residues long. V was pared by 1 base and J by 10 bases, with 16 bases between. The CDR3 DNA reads TGTGCCAGCAGTTACTTACATGGAACAGGGACAGCTTTCTTT. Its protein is CASSYLHGTGTAFF.

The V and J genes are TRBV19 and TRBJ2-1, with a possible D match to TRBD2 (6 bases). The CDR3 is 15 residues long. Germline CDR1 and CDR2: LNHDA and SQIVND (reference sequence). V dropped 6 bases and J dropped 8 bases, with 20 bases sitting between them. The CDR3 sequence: CASRFSGDRSDEQFF. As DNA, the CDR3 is TGTGCCAGTAGGTTTTCGGGGGATAGGTCAGATGAGCAGTTCTTC.

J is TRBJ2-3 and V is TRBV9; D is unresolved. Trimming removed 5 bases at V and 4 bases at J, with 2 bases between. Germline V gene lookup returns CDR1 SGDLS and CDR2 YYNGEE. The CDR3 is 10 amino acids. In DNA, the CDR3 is TGTGCCAGCAGGTCAGATACGCAGTATTTT. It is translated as CASRSDTQYF.

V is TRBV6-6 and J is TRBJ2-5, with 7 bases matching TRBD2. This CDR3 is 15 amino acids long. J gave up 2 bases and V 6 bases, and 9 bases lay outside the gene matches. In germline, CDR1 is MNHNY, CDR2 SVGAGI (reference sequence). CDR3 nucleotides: TGTGCCAGCAGACCAAGGGGAGGGCATCAAGAGACCCAGTACTTC. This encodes CASRPRGGHQETQYF.

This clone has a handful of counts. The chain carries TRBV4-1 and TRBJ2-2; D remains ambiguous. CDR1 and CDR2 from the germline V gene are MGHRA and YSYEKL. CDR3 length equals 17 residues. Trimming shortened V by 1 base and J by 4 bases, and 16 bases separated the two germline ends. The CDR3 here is CASSQVDMGFPTGELFF. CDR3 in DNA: TGCGCCAGCAGCCAAGTTGATATGGGGTTCCCCACCGGGGAGCTGTTTTTT.

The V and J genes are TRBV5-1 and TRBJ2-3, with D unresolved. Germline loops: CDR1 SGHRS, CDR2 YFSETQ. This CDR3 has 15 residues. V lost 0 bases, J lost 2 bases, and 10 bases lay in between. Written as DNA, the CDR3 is TGCGCCAGCAGCTTGGCTGTCACTCTCACAGATACGCAGTATTTT. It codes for CASSLAVTLTDTQYF.

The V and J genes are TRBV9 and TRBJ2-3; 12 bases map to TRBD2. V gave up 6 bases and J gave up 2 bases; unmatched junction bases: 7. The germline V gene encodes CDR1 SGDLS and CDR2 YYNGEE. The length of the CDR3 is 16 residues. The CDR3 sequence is CASNDASGGATDTQYF. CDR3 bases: TGTGCCAGCAACGACGCTAGCGGGGGGGCCACAGATACGCAGTATTTT.

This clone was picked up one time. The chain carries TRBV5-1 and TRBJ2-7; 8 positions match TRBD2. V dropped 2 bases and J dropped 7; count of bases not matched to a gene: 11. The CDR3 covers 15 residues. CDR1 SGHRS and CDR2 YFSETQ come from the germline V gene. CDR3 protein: CASSFTGTSLQEQYF. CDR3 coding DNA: TGCGCCAGCAGCTTCACCGGGACTAGTCTTCAAGAGCAGTACTTC.

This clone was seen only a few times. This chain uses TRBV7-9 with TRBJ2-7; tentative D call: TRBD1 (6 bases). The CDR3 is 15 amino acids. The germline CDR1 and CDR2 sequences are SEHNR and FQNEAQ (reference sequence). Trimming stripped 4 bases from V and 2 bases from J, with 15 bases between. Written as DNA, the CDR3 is TGTGCCAGCAGCTACGAACGACAGGACCCCTACGAGCAGTACTTC. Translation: CASSYERQDPYEQYF.

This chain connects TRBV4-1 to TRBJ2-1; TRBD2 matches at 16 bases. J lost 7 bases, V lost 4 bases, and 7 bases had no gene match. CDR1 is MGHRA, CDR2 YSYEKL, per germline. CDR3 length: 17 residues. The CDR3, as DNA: TGCGCCAGCAGCCGATTTGGGACTAGCGGGGGGGAAAATGAGCAGTTCTTC. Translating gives CASSRFGTSGGENEQFF.

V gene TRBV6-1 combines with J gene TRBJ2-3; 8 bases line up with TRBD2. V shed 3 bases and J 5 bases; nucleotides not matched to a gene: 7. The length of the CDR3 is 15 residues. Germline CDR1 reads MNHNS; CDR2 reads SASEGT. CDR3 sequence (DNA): TGTGCCAGCAGTGATTTCGGGGGGGCCGGAGATACGCAGTATTTT. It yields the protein CASSDFGGAGDTQYF.

The CDR3 bases are TGTGCCAGCAGTTATTACGGGGGGGCTGAAGCTTTCTTT. Its translation is CASSYYGGAEAFF. This chain joins TRBV6-5 and TRBJ1-1; a possible D gene is TRBD1 (5 bases). CDR1 and CDR2 (germline): MNHEY, SVGAGI. The germline V and J ends were trimmed by 3 bases and 6 bases, with 11 bases remaining between them. The CDR3 is made up of 13 amino acids.

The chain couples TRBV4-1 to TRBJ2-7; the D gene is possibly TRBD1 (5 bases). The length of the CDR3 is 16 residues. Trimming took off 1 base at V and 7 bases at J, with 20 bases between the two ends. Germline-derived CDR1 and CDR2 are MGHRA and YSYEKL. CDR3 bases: TGCGCCAGCAGCCAAGGTTTAGCAGGGTACCCCGAGGAGCAGTACTTC. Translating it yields CASSQGLAGYPEEQYF.

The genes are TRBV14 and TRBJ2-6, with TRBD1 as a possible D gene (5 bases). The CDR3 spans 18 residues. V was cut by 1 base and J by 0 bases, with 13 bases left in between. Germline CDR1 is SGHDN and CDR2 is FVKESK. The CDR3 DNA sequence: TGTGCCAGCAGCCAAGGTGAAGGGGCGAGCTCTGGGGCCAACGTCCTGACTTTC. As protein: CASSQGEGASSGANVLTF.

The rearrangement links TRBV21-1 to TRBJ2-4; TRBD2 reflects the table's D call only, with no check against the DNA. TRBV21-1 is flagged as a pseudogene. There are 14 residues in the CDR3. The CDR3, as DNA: TGTGCCAGCAGGCCCGGGGGGGCCAAAAACATTCAGTACTTC. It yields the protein CASRPGGAKNIQYF.

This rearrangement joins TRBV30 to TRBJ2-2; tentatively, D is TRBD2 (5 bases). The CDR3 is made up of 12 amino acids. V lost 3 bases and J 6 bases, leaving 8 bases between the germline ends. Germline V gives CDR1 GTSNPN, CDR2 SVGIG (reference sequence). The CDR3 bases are TGTGCCTGGAGCCTCGGGGCCGGGGAGCTGTTTTTT. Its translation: CAWSLGAGELFF. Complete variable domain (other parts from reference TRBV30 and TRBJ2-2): SQTIHQWPATLVQPVGSPLSLECTVEGTSNPNLYWYRQAAGRGLQLLFYSVGIGQISSEVPQNLSASRPQDRQFILSSKKLLLSDSGFYLCAWSLGAGELFFGEGSRLTVL.

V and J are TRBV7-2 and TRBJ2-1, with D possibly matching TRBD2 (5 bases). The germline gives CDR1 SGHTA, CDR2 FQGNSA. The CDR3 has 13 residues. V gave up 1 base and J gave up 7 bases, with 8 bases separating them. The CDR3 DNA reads TGTGCCAGCAGCTTAGGAGGGTTGAATGAGCAGTTCTTC. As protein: CASSLGGLNEQFF.

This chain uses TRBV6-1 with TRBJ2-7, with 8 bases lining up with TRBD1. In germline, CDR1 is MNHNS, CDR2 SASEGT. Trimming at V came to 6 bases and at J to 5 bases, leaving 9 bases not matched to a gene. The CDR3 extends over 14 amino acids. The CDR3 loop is CASRSTDRGHEQYF. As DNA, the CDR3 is TGTGCCAGCAGGAGCACCGACAGGGGCCACGAGCAGTACTTC.

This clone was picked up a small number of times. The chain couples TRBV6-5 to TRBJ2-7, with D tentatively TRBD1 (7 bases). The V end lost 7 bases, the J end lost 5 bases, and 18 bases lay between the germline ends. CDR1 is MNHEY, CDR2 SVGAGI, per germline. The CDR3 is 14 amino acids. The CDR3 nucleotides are TGTGCCAGCACCACCGGCGTCAGGGGGGACGAGCAGTACTTC. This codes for CASTTGVRGDEQYF.

The CDR3 reads CASSARAYEQYF. The CDR3 bases are TGTGCCAGCAGCGCCAGGGCTTACGAGCAGTACTTC. V is TRBV7-9 and J is TRBJ2-7, with a possible D match to TRBD1 (5 bases). Trimming pared 5 bases from V and 4 bases from J, leaving 9 bases between. CDR1 and CDR2 from the germline V gene are SEHNR and FQNEAQ (reference sequence). The CDR3 is 12 amino acids.

The CDR3 is CASSDGLDNEQFF. CDR3 nucleotides: TGTGCCAGCAGTGACGGACTAGACAATGAGCAGTTCTTC. The genes are TRBV6-4 and TRBJ2-1, with TRBD2 matching 7 bases. Germline V gene sequence: CDR1 MRHNA, CDR2 SNTAGT. The CDR3 is 13 residues long. Trimming removed 2 bases from V and 5 bases from J; junction bases left unmatched: 0.

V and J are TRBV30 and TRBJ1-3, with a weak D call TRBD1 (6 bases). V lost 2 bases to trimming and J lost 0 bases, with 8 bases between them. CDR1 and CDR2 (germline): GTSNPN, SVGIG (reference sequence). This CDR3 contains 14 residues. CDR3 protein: CAWSQGSSGNTIYF. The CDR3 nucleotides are TGTGCCTGGAGTCAGGGGAGCTCTGGAAACACCATATATTTT.

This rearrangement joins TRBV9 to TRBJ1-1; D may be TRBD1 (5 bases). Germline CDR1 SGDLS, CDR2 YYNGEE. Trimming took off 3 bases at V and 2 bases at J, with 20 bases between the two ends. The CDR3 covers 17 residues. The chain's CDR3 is CASSAHGFTGDNTEAFF. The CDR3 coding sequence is TGTGCCAGCAGCGCACACGGTTTCACAGGAGATAACACTGAAGCTTTCTTT. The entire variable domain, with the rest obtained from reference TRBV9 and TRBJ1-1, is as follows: DSGVTQTPKHLITATGQRVTLRCSPRSGDLSVYWYQQSLDQGLQFLIQYYNGEERAKGNILERFSAQQFPDLHSELNLSSLELGDSALYFCASSAHGFTGDNTEAFFGQGTRLTVV.

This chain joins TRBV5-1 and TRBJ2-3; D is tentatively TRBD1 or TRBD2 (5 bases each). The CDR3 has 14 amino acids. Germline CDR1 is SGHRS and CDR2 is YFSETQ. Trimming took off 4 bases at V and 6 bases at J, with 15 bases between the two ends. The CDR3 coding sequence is TGCGCCAGCAGCGCATCTCCCGGGGCGGATACGCAGTATTTT. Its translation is CASSASPGADTQYF.

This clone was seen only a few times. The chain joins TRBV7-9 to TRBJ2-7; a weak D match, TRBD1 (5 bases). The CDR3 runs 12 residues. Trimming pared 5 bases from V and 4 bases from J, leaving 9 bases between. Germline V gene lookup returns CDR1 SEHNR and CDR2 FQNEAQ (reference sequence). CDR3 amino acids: CASSGATYEQYF. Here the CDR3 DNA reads TGTGCCAGCAGCGGGGCTACATACGAGCAGTACTTC.